This section outlines one TCR beta chain sequence together with its context. An end of the junction differs from the germline gene, which may be a read error. No cell sorting was done before RNA was extracted from the tissue. More than 3 cm separated this lung sample from the edge of the tumor. This specimen comes from a study of tumor and adjacent non-tumor tissue in lung cancer. Across the study: Patients were aged about 31 to 76, nine to eleven men and about five women, stage I to III. On average, productive TCRbeta reads reached about 4.17 million per sample.

The CDR3 runs to 15 residues. Germline V gives CDR1 ENHRY, CDR2 SYGVKD. Three rounds of nested PCR, following a modified ARM-PCR protocol, produced the TCRbeta library. TCRdb analysed the multiplex PCR reads with MiXCR anew, one entry per CDR3 protein. The sample includes under 75,000 distinct CDR3 sequences, around 70% of them seen just once. The sample taken for sequencing was distant non-tumor lung tissue. This TCR derives from a woman aged 50 to 65 with non-small cell lung cancer. The chain has TRBV10-3 and TRBJ2-3, with 9 positions matching TRBD2. CDR3 DNA: TGTGCCATCAGTGAGGGTAGCGGGAGCACGGATACGCAGTGTTTT. Amino acid sequence: CAISEGSGSTDTQCF.